This entry lists 18 T cell receptor beta chains sequenced from one sample in a study of shared clonotypes between healthy human individuals. The method was immunoSEQ multiplex PCR; TCRdb's version includes in-frame clones alone and lacks a portion of them. The sample records fewer than 2.5 million clones, more than 85% being singletons. Sequencing input: naive CD4+ T cells from PBMCs. Subset specified: CD45RA+ positively selected. These TCRs come from a man aged 18 to 35 in good health. Some clones in this sample may be carry-over from other donors' samples.

With regard to this clone: The same CDR3 is also encoded by other DNA sequences in this sample. V usage is TRBV29-1 and J usage is TRBJ2-5; no definite D call. Germline V CDR1 and CDR2: SQVTM, ANQGSEA. The V end was cut by 1 base, the J end by 4 bases, with 7 bases between. The CDR3 extends over 12 amino acids. The CDR3 reads CSVEGGGETQYF. The CDR3 DNA sequence: TGCAGCGTTGAAGGAGGTGGAGAGACCCAGTACTTC.

This chain links TRBV4-2 with TRBJ2-7; a possible D gene is TRBD1 (6 bases). V gave up 0 bases and J gave up 3 bases, with 18 bases separating them. Germline V gene lookup returns CDR1 LGHNA and CDR2 YNFKEQ. The CDR3 consists of 17 residues. This CDR3 reads CASSQEGGSLTFYEQYF. CDR3 sequence (DNA): TGTGCCAGCAGCCAAGAAGGGGGAAGCCTTACCTTCTACGAGCAGTACTTC.

The rearrangement uses TRBV13 and TRBJ1-1; a possible D gene is TRBD1 (5 bases). V dropped 8 bases and J dropped 0 bases, with 19 bases sitting between them. There are 16 residues in the CDR3. Per germline, CDR1 PRHDT and CDR2 FYEKMQ (reference sequence). The DNA of the CDR3 is TGTGCCAGCGCCCTGTCGGGGGTTCAGGTGAACACTGAAGCTTTCTTT. This translates into CASALSGVQVNTEAFF.

The V call is TRBV7-9, the J call TRBJ2-7; 10 nucleotides line up with TRBD1. The CDR3 is 15 amino acids. Trimming removed 7 bases from V and 6 bases from J; junction bases left unmatched: 12. Germline CDR1 and CDR2: SEHNR and FQNEAQ (reference sequence). The CDR3: CASTPGDRGLPEQYF. DNA for the CDR3: TGTGCCAGCACCCCAGGGGACAGGGGTCTCCCCGAGCAGTACTTC. Together with reference TRBV7-9 and TRBJ2-7, the CDR3 gives the full variable domain: DTGVSQNPRHKITKRGQNVTFRCDPISEHNRLYWYRQTLGQGPEFLTYFQNEAQLEKSRLLSDRFSAERPKGSFSTLEIQRTEQGDSAMYLCASTPGDRGLPEQYFGPGTRLTVT.

The chain employs TRBV29-1 and TRBJ2-1; the D is unclear. Between the trimmed V and J ends, which lost 3 bases and 2 bases, there was a span of 11 bases. CDR3 length equals 14 residues. The germline V gene has CDR1 SQVTM and CDR2 ANQGSEA. The CDR3, as DNA: TGCAGCGTTGATAAATCGGCCCCCTACAATGAGCAGTTCTTC. This sequence encodes CSVDKSAPYNEQFF.

V gene TRBV5-1 combines with J gene TRBJ2-4; D gene ambiguous. The CDR3 consists of 15 residues. With 4 bases removed from V and 0 bases from J, the gap between germline ends came to 11 bases. The germline V gene has CDR1 SGHRS and CDR2 YFSETQ. The CDR3 DNA reads TGCGCCAGCAGCCCGGACCGGATAGCCAAAAACATTCAGTACTTC. Translated: CASSPDRIAKNIQYF. The variable domain in full, completed from reference TRBV5-1 and TRBJ2-4, reads KAGVTQTPRYLIKTRGQQVTLSCSPISGHRSVSWYQQTPGQGLQFLFEYFSETQRNKGNFPGRFSGRQFSNSRSEMNVSTLELGDSALYLCASSPDRIAKNIQYFGAGTRLSVL.

The chain recombines TRBV5-4 with TRBJ1-1; D gene uncertain. This CDR3 region has 14 residues. V gave up 1 base and J gave up 4 bases, with 11 bases separating them. The germline V gene has CDR1 SGHNT and CDR2 YYREEE (reference sequence). In DNA, the CDR3 is TGTGCCAGCAGCTTGTATCTGGGTACCACTGAAGCTTTCTTT. It is translated as CASSLYLGTTEAFF.

This clone has more than one count but fewer than ten. The chain uses TRBV30 and TRBJ1-1; D uncertain. CDR1 and CDR2 from the germline V gene are GTSNPN and SVGIG (reference sequence). Trimming took 2 bases from V and 1 from J, leaving 5 bases between them. There are 12 residues in the CDR3. The CDR3 DNA sequence: TGTGCCTGGAGTTTTGCGAACACTGAAGCTTTCTTT. Translated: CAWSFANTEAFF.

V and J are TRBV11-2 and TRBJ2-1, with D uncertain. The germline V and J ends were trimmed by 2 bases and 10 bases, with 9 bases remaining between them. Germline V gives CDR1 SGHAT, CDR2 FQNNGV. CDR3 length: 12 residues. CDR3 DNA: TGTGCCAGCAGCTTATCCGTAGACGAGCAGTTCTTC. As protein: CASSLSVDEQFF.

The chain joins TRBV18 to TRBJ2-2; 10 positions agree with TRBD1. Per germline, CDR1 KGHSH and CDR2 LQKENI. Unmatched junction bases numbered 10, after V lost 2 bases and J lost 4 bases. The CDR3 length is 18 residues. CDR3: CASSPRAGTGASTGELFF. The CDR3 DNA reads as TGTGCCAGCTCACCAAGAGCCGGGACAGGGGCCTCCACCGGGGAGCTGTTTTTT.

This CDR3 is CASSYPRPNEKLFF. The CDR3, as DNA: TGTGCCAGTAGTTACCCCCGACCGAATGAAAAACTGTTTTTT. This chain links TRBV19 with TRBJ1-4; D gene ambiguous. V was shortened by 5 bases and J by 5 bases, with 12 bases between the two germline ends. Per the germline V gene, CDR1 is LNHDA and CDR2 is SQIVND (reference sequence). The CDR3 contains 14 residues.

In its sample, this clone was seen once. The chain couples TRBV2 to TRBJ2-7; no clear D. This CDR3 is built from 12 residues. Trimming shortened V by 7 bases and J by 2 bases, and 9 bases separated the two germline ends. CDR1 is SNHLY, CDR2 FYNNEI, per germline. This chain's CDR3 is CASKMMAYEQYF. DNA of the CDR3: TGTGCCAGCAAAATGATGGCCTACGAGCAGTACTTC.

The chain carries TRBV14 and TRBJ1-2; TRBD1 aligns across 7 bases. This CDR3 region has 15 residues. Germline V gene sequence: CDR1 SGHDN, CDR2 FVKESK. The trim removed 4 bases at V and 1 base at J, leaving 6 bases unmatched. CDR3 bases: TGTGCCAGCAGCCCCCGGACAGGAGTTAACTATGGCTACACCTTC. Translating it yields CASSPRTGVNYGYTF.

The rearrangement joins TRBV5-6 to TRBJ1-6; D is unresolved. Germline lookup yields CDR1 SGHDT and CDR2 YYEEEE. This CDR3 is 13 amino acids long. Trimming removed 4 bases at V and 3 bases at J, with 5 bases between. Written as DNA, the CDR3 is TGTGCCAGCAGCCGGAGCTATAATTCACCCCTCCACTTT. As protein: CASSRSYNSPLHF.

The CDR3 loop reads CASSPPGDRVGQPQHF. The CDR3 DNA sequence: TGTGCCAGCTCACCCCCGGGGGACAGGGTCGGCCAGCCCCAGCATTTT. This chain uses TRBV18 with TRBJ1-5, with 9 nucleotides matching TRBD1. Germline V gene lookup returns CDR1 KGHSH and CDR2 LQKENI. This CDR3 has 16 residues. The junction had 10 bases not matched to a gene; V was cut back by 3 bases and J by 7 bases.

The chain carries TRBV5-1 and TRBJ2-3; tentative D call: TRBD2 (6 bases). The V end lost 0 bases, the J end lost 2 bases, and 13 bases lay between the germline ends. Per the germline V gene, CDR1 is SGHRS and CDR2 is YFSETQ. This CDR3 is built from 16 residues. CDR3 in amino acids: CASSLGWRAVTDTQYF. In DNA, the CDR3 is TGCGCCAGCAGCTTGGGGTGGAGGGCGGTCACAGATACGCAGTATTTT.

This clone has more than one count but fewer than ten. This rearrangement joins TRBV19 to TRBJ1-1, with a weak D call TRBD1 (6 bases). The CDR3 has 14 amino acids. Trimming removed 3 bases at V and 5 bases at J, with 13 bases between. Per germline, CDR1 LNHDA and CDR2 SQIVND (reference sequence). CDR3 region: CASSMLGTRTEAFF. The CDR3 DNA is TGTGCCAGTAGTATGTTAGGGACAAGGACTGAAGCTTTCTTT.

J is TRBJ2-3 and V is TRBV6-1, with TRBD2 as a possible D gene (5 bases). Trimming cost V 8 bases and J 2 bases, with 17 bases left between them. This CDR3 comprises 15 residues. CDR1 is MNHNS and CDR2 is SASEGT in the germline V gene. The DNA of the CDR3 is TGTGCCAGCGCCTCGTCGGACTTCCTCACAGATACGCAGTATTTT. Translated, it gives CASASSDFLTDTQYF.